Included here is one T cell receptor (beta chain) sequence, with context. The target antigen is unknown. The record originates from a study of identifying expanded T cells in peripheral blood. Here immunoSEQ multiplex PCR was the method, and the copy in TCRdb shows in-frame clones only, minus some. This sample has some 120,000 clones, with more than 80% found just once. Germline CDR1 reads SGDLS; CDR2 reads YYNGEE. Trimming left V 3 bases short and J 3 bases short, with 10 bases between. The CDR3 length is 14 residues. The study, taken as a whole, reports: Technical replicates showed around 1.1 changed clones; two weeks 15 to 20; four weeks 19.

The rearrangement joins TRBV9 to TRBJ1-5; no definite D call. The clonotype was recovered from a person aged 18 to 75 in good health. The sample consisted of blood. Written as DNA, the CDR3 is TGTGCCAGCAGCGAGGGCAGTTCCAATCAGCCCCAGCATTTT. It translates to CASSEGSSNQPQHF.